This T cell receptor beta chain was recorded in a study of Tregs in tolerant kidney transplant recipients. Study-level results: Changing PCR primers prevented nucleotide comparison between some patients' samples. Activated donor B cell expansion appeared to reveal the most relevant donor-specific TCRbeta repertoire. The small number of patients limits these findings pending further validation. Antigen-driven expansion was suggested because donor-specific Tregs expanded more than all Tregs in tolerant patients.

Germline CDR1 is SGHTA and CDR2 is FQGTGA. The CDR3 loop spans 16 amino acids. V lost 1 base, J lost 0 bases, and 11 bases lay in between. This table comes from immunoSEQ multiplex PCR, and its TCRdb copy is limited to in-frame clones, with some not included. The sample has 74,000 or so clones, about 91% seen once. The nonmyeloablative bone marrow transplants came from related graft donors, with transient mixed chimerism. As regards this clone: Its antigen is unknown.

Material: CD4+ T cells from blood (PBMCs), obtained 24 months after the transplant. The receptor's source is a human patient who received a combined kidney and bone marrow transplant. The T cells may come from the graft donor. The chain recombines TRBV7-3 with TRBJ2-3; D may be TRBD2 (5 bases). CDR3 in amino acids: CASSLRSGVSTDTQYF. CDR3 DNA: TGTGCCAGCAGCTTAAGGTCCGGGGTAAGCACAGATACGCAGTATTTT. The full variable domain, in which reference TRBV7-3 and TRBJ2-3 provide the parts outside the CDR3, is GAGVSQTPSNKVTEKGKYVELRCDPISGHTALYWYRQSLGQGPEFLIYFQGTGAADDSGLPNDRFFAVRPEGSVSTLKIQRTERGDSAVYLCASSLRSGVSTDTQYFGPGTRLTVL.